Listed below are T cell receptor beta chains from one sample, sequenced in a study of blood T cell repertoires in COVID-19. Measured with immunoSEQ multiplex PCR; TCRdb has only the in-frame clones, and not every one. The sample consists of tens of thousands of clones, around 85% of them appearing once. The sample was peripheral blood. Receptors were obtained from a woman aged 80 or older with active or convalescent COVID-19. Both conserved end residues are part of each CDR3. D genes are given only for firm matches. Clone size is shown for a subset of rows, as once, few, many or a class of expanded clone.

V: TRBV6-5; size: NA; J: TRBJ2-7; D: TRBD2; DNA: TGTGCCACCCAGCGGGGGGCCCTCTACGAGCAGTACTTC; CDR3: CATQRGALYEQYF
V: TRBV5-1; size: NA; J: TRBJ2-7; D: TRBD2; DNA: TGCGCCAGCAGCAGAGTAGCGGGGGGGCGTTACGAGCAGTACTTC; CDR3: CASSRVAGGRYEQYF
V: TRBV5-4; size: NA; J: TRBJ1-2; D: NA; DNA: TGTGCCAGCAGCACGACAGACAACTATGGCTACACCTTC; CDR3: CASSTTDNYGYTF
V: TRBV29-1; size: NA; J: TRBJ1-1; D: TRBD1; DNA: TGCAGCGTTCTGGGACAGCTGAACACTGAAGCTTTCTTT; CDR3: CSVLGQLNTEAFF
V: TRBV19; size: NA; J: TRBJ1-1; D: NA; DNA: TGTGCCAGTAGTATTAAGTGGGGCGTCGGAGTAGCTTTCTTT; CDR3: CASSIKWGVGVAFF
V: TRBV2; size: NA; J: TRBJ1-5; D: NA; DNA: TGTGCCAGCAGTGGACAGCGCGGCAATCAGCCCCAGCATTTT; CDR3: CASSGQRGNQPQHF
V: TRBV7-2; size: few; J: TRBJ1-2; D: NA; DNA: TGTGCCAGCAGCTTAGCGCAGGTCGGTTATGGCTACACCTTC; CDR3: CASSLAQVGYGYTF
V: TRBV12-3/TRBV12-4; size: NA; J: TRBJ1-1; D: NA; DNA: TGTGCCAGCAGTAAGTTACTGGACACTGAAGCTTTCTTT; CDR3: CASSKLLDTEAFF
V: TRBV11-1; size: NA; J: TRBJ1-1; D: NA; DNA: TGTGCCAGCAGCTCTGTACGGGGAGGAACTGAAGCTTTCTTT; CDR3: CASSSVRGGTEAFF
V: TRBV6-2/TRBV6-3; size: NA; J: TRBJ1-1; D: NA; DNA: TGTGCCAGCAGGTACGGACAGACGAACACTGAAGCTTTCTTT; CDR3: CASRYGQTNTEAFF
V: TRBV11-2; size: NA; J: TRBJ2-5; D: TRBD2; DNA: TGTGCCAGCAGTCGTCATCGGTCAGCGGGGGGTCAAGAGACCCAGTACTTC; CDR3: CASSRHRSAGGQETQYF
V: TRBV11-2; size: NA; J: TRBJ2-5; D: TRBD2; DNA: TGTGCCAGCAGCTTACCGGGAGGCGGTTGGGAGACCCAGTACTTC; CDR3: CASSLPGGGWETQYF
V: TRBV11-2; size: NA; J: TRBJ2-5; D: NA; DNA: TGTGCCAGCAGCCCGACTGGAATCCAAGAGACCCAGTACTTC; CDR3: CASSPTGIQETQYF
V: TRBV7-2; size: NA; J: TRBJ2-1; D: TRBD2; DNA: TGTGCCAGCAGCTTGACTAGCGGGAGATGGAATGAGCAGTTCTTC; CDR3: CASSLTSGRWNEQFF
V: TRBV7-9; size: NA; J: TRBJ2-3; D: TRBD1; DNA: TGTGCCAGCAGCTCCCAGGGGGCACATACAGATACGCAGTATTTT; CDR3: CASSSQGAHTDTQYF
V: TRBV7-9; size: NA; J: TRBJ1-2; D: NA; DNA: TGTGCCAGCAGCTTAGGAGGGTGGACAGTCATGAACTATGGCTACACCTTC; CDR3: CASSLGGWTVMNYGYTF
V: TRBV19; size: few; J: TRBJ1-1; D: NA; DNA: TGTGCCAGTAGTATAGCCCTAATGAACACTGAAGCTTTCTTT; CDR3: CASSIALMNTEAFF
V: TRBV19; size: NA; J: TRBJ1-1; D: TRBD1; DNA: TGTGCCAGCAGCACCGGACAGGGGTTAACTGAAGCTTTCTTT; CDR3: CASSTGQGLTEAFF
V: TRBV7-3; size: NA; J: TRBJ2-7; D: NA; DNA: TGTGCCAGCAGCTTAGGGCCAGAGTACGAGCAGTACTTC; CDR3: CASSLGPEYEQYF
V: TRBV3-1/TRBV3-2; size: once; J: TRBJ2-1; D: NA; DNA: TGTGCCAGCGCCAACCGGGACTCCTCCTACAATGAGCAGTTCTTC; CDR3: CASANRDSSYNEQFF
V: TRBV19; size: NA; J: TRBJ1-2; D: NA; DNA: TGTGCCAGTAGTATCAAGGGGAACTATGGCTACACCTTC; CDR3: CASSIKGNYGYTF